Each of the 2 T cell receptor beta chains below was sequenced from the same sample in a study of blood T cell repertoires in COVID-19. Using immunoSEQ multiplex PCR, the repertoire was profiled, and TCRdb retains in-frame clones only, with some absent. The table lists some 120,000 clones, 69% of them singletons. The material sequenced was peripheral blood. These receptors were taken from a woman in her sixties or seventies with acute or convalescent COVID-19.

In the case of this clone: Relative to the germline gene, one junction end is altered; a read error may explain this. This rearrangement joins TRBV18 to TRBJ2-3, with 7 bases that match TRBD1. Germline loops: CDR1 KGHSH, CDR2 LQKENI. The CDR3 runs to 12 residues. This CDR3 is CASSPPIPGQKF. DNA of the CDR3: TGTGCCAGCTCACCACCGATTCCGGGACAGAAATTT.

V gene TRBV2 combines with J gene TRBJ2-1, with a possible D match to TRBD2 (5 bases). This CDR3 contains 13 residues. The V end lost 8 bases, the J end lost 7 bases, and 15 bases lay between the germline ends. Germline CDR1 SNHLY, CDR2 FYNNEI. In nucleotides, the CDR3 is TGTGCCAGCCACGACCCAGAGCGGAATGAGCAGTTCTTC. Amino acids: CASHDPERNEQFF.